The T cell receptor (beta chain) under discussion was sequenced for a study of cytomegalovirus exposure and HLA in healthy donors. For the study at large: Most genotyped donors, roughly 80% of 300 to 400, had Caucasian-associated genetic ancestry.

The PCR contained 60 Vbeta and 13 Jbeta primers. Generated by immunoSEQ multiplex PCR, the TCRdb table keeps only in-frame clones and is missing some. The sample carries fewer than 120,000 clones, approximately 83% recorded once. Germline CDR1 reads LGHNA; CDR2 reads YNFKEQ. V gave up 0 bases and J gave up 12 bases; unmatched junction bases: 18. CDR3 length equals 17 residues. The study's findings and limits: Altogether, some 160 TCR beta chains were recorded as cytomegalovirus-associated. According to a later analysis, most TCR beta chains associated with CMV appeared HLA-restricted. As was reported, the classifier diagnosed cytomegalovirus status with high specificity and sensitivity.

Concerning this clone itself: Its antigen is as yet unknown.

The specimen was PBMCs. The sequence was collected from a man aged 40-49 years in good health and CMV-seronegative. The J gene is TRBJ2-7, the V gene TRBV4-2, with 9 bases matching TRBD2. The CDR3 spells CASSQDDGASGVTRSYF. CDR3 DNA sequence: TGTGCCAGCAGCCAAGATGACGGGGCTAGCGGGGTAACTAGGTCGTACTTC.